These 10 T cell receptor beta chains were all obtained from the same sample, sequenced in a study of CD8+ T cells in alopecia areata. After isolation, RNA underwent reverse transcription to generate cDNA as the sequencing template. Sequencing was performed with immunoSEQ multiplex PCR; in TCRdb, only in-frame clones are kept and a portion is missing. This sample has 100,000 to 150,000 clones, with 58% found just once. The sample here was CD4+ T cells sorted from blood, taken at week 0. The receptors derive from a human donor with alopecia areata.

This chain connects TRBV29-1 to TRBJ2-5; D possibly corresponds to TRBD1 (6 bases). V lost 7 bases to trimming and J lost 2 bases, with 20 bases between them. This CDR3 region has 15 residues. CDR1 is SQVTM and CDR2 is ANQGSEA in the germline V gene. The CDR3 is CSARFDRSKQETQYF. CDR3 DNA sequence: TGCAGCGCGAGGTTCGACAGGTCAAAGCAAGAGACCCAGTACTTC.

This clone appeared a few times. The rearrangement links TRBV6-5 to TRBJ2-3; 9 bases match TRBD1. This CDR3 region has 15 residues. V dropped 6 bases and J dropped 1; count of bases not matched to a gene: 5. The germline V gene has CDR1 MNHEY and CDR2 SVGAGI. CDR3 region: CASRLNRGRTDTQYF. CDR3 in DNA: TGTGCCAGCAGACTAAACAGGGGGCGCACAGATACGCAGTATTTT.

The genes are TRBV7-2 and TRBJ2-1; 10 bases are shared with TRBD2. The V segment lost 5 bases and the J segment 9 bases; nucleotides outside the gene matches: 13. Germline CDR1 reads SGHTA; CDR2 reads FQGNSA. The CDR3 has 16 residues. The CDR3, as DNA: TGTGCCAGCAGCCCCCTTCGAGCGGGAGGGCCTAGTGAGCAGTTCTTC. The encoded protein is CASSPLRAGGPSEQFF.

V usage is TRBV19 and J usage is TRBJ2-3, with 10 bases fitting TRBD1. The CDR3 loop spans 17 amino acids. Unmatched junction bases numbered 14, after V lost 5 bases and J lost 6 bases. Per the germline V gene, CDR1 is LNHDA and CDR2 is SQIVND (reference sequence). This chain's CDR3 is CASSRRDRGSWGDTQYF. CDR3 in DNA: TGTGCCAGTAGTCGACGGGACAGGGGTTCATGGGGGGATACGCAGTATTTT.

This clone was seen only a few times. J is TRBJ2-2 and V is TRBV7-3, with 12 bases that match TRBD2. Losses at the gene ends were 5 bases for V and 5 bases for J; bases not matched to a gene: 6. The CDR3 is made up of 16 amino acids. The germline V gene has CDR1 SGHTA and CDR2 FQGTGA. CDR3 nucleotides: TGTGCCAGCAGCCTACGGACTAGCGGGATAACCGGGGAGCTGTTTTTT. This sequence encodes CASSLRTSGITGELFF.

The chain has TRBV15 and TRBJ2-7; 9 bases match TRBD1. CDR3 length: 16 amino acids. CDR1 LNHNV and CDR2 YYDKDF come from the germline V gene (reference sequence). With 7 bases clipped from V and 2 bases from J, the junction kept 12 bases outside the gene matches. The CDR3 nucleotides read TGTGCCACCACCCATGGGGGACAGGGAGGAACCTACGAGCAGTACTTC. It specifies CATTHGGQGGTYEQYF.

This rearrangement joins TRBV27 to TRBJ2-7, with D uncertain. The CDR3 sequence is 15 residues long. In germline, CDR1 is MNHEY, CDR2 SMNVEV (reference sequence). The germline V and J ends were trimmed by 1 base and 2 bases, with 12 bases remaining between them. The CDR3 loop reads CASSLFGSVPYEQYF. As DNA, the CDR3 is TGTGCCAGCAGTTTATTCGGGTCCGTCCCCTACGAGCAGTACTTC.

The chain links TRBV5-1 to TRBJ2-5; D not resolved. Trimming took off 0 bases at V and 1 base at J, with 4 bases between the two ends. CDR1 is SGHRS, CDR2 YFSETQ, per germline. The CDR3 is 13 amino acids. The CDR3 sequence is CASSLAPQETQYF. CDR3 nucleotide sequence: TGCGCCAGCAGCTTGGCTCCCCAAGAGACCCAGTACTTC.

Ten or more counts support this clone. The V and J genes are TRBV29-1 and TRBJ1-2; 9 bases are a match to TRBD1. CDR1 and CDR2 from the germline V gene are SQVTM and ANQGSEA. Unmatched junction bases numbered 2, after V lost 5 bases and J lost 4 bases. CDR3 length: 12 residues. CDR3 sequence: CSVRTGAYGYTF. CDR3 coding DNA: TGCAGCGTTCGGACAGGGGCCTATGGCTACACCTTC.

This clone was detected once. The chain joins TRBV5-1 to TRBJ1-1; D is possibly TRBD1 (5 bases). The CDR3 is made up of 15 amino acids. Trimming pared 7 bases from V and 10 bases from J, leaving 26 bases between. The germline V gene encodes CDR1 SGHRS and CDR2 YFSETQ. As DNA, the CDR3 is TGCGCCAGCGGTGAGCGTGACGAACTGGGACTCAGAGCTTTCTTT. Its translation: CASGERDELGLRAFF.